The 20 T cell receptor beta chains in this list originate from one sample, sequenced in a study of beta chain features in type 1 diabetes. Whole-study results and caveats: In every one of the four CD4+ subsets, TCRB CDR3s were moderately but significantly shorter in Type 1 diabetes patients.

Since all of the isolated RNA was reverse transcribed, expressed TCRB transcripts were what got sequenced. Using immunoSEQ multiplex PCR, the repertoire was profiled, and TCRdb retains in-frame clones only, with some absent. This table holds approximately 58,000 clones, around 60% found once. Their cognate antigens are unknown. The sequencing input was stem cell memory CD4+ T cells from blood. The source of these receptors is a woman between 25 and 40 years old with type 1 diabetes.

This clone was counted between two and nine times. The CDR3 protein is CSVTDRGDGYTF. CDR3 DNA sequence: TGCAGCGTCACTGACAGGGGAGATGGCTACACCTTC. J is TRBJ1-2 and V is TRBV29-1; TRBD1 agrees at 8 bases. V was clipped by 6 bases and J by 6 bases; unmatched bases: 6. CDR3 size: 12 residues. CDR1 SQVTM and CDR2 ANQGSEA come from the germline V gene.

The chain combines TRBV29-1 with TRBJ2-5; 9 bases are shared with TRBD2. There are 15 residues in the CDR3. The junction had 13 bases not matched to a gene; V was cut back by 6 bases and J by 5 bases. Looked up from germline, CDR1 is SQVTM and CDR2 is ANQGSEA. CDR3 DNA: TGCAGCGTGAAAGGGGCGGGAGGGCATTGGGAGACCCAGTACTTC. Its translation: CSVKGAGGHWETQYF.

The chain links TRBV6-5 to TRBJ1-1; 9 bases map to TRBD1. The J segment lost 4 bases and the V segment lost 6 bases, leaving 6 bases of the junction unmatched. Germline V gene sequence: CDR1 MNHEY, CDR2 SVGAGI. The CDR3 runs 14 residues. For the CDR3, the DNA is TGTGCCAGCAGGGAACAGGGGGCGCGCACTGAAGCTTTCTTT. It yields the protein CASREQGARTEAFF.

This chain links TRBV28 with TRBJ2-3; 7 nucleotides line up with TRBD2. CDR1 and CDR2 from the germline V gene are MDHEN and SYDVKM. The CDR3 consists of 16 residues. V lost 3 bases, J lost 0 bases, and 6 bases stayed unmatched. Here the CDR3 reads CASSFGLAVSTDTQYF. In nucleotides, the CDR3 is TGTGCCAGCAGTTTTGGGCTAGCGGTTAGCACAGATACGCAGTATTTT.

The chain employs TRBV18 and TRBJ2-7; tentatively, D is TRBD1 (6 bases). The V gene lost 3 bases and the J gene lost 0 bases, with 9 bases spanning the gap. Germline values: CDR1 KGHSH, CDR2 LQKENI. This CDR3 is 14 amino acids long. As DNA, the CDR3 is TGTGCCAGCTCACCCTACAGGGACTCCTACGAGCAGTACTTC. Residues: CASSPYRDSYEQYF.

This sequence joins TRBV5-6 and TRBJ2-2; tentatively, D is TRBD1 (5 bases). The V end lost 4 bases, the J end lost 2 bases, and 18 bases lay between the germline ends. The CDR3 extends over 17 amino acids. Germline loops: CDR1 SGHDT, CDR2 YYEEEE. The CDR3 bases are TGTGCCAGCAGCCTGGCCTGGACATCCACTAACACCGGGGAGCTGTTTTTT. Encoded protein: CASSLAWTSTNTGELFF.

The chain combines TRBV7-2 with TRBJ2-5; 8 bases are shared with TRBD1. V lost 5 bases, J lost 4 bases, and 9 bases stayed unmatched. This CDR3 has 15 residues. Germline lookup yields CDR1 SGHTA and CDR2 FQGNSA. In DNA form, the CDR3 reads TGTGCCAGCAGCCCCGGACAGGGATGGAGAGAGACCCAGTACTTC. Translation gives CASSPGQGWRETQYF.

The CDR3 coding sequence is TGTGCCAGCAGCTTGGATCGTTCTTCCGTCCAACTGTTTTTT. Translation: CASSLDRSSVQLFF. The chain has TRBV5-4 and TRBJ1-4; no clear D. The CDR3 sequence is 14 residues long. Germline values: CDR1 SGHNT, CDR2 YYREEE (reference sequence). V shed 0 bases and J shed 12 bases, with 15 bases lying between them.

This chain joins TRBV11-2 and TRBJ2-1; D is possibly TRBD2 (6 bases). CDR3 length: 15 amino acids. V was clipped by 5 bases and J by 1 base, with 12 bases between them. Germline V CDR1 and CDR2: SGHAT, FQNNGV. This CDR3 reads CASSVTSFSYNEQFF. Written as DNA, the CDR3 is TGTGCCAGCAGCGTGACTAGTTTTTCCTACAATGAGCAGTTCTTC.

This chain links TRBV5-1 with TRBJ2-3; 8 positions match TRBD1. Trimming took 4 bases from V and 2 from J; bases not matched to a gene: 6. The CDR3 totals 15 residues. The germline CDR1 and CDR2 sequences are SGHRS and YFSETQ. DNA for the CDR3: TGCGCCAGCAGCCGATGGACAGGGAACACAGATACGCAGTATTTT. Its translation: CASSRWTGNTDTQYF. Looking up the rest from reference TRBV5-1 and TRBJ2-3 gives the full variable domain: KAGVTQTPRYLIKTRGQQVTLSCSPISGHRSVSWYQQTPGQGLQFLFEYFSETQRNKGNFPGRFSGRQFSNSRSEMNVSTLELGDSALYLCASSRWTGNTDTQYFGPGTRLTVL.

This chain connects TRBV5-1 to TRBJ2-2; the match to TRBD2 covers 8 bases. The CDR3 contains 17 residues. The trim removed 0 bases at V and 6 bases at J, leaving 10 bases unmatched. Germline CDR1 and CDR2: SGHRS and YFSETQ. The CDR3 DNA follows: TGCGCCAGCAGCTTGGGCAACACGGGAGGGCCGTCCGGGGAGCTGTTTTTT. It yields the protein CASSLGNTGGPSGELFF.

This CDR3 is CATLGLNTGELFF. The CDR3, as DNA: TGTGCCACACTGGGACTTAACACCGGGGAGCTGTTTTTT. The chain is built from TRBV6-6 and TRBJ2-2; maybe TRBD2 (6 bases). Looked up from germline, CDR1 is MNHNY and CDR2 is SVGAGI (reference sequence). The CDR3 loop spans 13 amino acids. Between the trimmed V and J ends, which lost 10 bases and 2 bases, there was a span of 11 bases.

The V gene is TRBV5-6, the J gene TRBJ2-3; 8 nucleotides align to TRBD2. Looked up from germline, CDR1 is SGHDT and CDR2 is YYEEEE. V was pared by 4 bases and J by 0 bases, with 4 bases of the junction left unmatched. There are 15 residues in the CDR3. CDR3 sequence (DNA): TGTGCCAGCAGCCAAGCTAGCGGGAGCACAGATACGCAGTATTTT. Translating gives CASSQASGSTDTQYF. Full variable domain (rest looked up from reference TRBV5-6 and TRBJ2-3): DAGVTQSPTHLIKTRGQQVTLRCSPKSGHDTVSWYQQALGQGPQFIFQYYEEEERQRGNFPDRFSGHQFPNYSSELNVNALLLGDSALYLCASSQASGSTDTQYFGPGTRLTVL.

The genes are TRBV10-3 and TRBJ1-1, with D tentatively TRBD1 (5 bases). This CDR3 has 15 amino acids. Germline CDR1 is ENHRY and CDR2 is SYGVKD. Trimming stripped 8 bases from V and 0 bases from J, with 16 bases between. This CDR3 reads CAIGAGPPMNTEAFF. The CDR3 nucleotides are TGTGCCATCGGCGCGGGACCGCCTATGAACACTGAAGCTTTCTTT.

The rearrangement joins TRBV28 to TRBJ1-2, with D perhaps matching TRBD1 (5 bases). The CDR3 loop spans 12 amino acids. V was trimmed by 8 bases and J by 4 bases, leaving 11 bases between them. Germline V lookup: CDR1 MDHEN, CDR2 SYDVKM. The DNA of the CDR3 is TGTGCCAGCGGGGGGGTAGCCTATGGCTACACCTTC. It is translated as CASGGVAYGYTF.

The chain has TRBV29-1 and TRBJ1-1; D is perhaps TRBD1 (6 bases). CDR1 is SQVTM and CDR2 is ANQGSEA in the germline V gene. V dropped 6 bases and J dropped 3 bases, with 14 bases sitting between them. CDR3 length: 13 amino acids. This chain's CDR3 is CSVRGPGDTEAFF. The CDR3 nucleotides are TGCAGCGTCAGGGGTCCGGGCGACACTGAAGCTTTCTTT.

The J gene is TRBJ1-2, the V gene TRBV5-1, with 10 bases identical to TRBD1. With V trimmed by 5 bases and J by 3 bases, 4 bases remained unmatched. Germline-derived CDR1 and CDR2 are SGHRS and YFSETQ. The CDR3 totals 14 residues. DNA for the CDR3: TGCGCCAGCAGATTGACAGGGGGCTACTATGGCTACACCTTC. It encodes CASRLTGGYYGYTF.

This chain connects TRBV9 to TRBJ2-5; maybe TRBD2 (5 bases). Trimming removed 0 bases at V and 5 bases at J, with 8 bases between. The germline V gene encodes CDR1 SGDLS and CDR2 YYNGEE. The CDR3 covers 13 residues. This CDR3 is CASSVGGAETQYF. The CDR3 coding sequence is TGTGCCAGCAGCGTAGGGGGAGCTGAGACCCAGTACTTC.

The CDR3 is CASSDISGTYEQYF. Here the CDR3 DNA reads TGCGCCAGCAGCGACATTAGCGGGACCTACGAGCAGTACTTC. The V call is TRBV5-1, the J call TRBJ2-7; 8 nucleotides match TRBD2. CDR1 SGHRS and CDR2 YFSETQ come from the germline V gene. This CDR3 is built from 14 residues. The V gene end was trimmed by 4 bases and the J gene end by 2 bases; junction bases not matched to a gene: 5.

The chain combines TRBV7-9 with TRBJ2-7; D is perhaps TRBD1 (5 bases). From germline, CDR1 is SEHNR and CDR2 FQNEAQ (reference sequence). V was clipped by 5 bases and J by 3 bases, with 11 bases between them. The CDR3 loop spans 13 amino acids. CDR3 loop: CASSTDSLYEQYF. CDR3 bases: TGTGCCAGCAGCACCGACAGCCTCTACGAGCAGTACTTC.